This TCR beta chain derives from a study of blood T cell repertoires in COVID-19. Overall study: COVID-19 samples collected from the United States, Italy and Spain covered acute and convalescent phases.

In regard to this clone: This sample also contains other DNA sequences that code for the same CDR3.

Per the original methods: Reference gene primer amplification gave estimated nucleated cell counts. Only in-frame clones appear in the TCRdb table, and some are missing; sequencing was by immunoSEQ multiplex PCR. V and J calls and clone size follow that table, whereas D and trimming were derived from the DNA. Altogether 90,000 to 120,000 clones are present, 80% to 95% being singletons, with the ten largest covering around 1.2%. The CDR3 covers 13 residues. Trimming took off 8 bases at V and 0 bases at J, with 8 bases between the two ends. CDR1 and CDR2 (germline): LNHDA, SQIVND (reference sequence). This TCR was recovered from a woman in her 30s with acute or convalescent COVID-19. The rearrangement joins TRBV19 to TRBJ1-3, with unresolved D. The specimen sequenced was peripheral blood. CDR3 amino acids: CASSGFSGNTIYF. In DNA form, the CDR3 reads TGTGCCAGTTCGGGGTTCTCTGGAAACACCATATATTTT.